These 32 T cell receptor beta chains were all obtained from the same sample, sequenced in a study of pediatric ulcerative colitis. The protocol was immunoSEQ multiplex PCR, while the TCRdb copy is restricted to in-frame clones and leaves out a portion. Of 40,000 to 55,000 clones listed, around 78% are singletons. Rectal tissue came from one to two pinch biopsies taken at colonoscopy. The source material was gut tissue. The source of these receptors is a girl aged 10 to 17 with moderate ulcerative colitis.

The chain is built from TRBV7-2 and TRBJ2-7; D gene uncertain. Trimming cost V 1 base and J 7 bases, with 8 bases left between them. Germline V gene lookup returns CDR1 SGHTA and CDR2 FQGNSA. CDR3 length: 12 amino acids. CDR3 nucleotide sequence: TGTGCCAGCAGCTTAGGGCGGTGGGAGCAGTACTTC. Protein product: CASSLGRWEQYF. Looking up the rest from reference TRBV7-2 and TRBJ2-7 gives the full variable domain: GAGVSQSPSNKVTEKGKDVELRCDPISGHTALYWYRQSLGQGLEFLIYFQGNSAPDKSGLPSDRFSAERTGGSVSTLTIQRTQQEDSAVYLCASSLGRWEQYFGPGTRLTVT.

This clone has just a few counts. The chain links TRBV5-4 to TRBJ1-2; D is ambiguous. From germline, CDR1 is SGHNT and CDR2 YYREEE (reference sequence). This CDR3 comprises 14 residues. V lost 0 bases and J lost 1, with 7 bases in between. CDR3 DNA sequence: TGTGCCAGCAGCTTGGACCGTAGTAACTATGGCTACACCTTC. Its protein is CASSLDRSNYGYTF.

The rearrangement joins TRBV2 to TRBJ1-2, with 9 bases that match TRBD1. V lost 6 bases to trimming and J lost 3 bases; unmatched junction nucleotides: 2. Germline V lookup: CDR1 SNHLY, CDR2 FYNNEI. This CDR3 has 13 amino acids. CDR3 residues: CASSRDRDYGYTF. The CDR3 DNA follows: TGTGCCAGCAGCCGGGACAGGGACTATGGCTACACCTTC.

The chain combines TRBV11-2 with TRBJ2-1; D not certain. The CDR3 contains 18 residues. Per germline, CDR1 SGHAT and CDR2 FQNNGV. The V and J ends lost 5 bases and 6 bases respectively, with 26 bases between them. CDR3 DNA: TGTGCCAGCAGCAGATTTTTGAGCTTTGGCACCTTCTCCAATGAGCAGTTCTTC. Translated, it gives CASSRFLSFGTFSNEQFF. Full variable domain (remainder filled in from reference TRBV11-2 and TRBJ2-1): EAGVAQSPRYKIIEKRQSVAFWCNPISGHATLYWYQQILGQGPKLLIQFQNNGVVDDSQLPKDRFSAERLKGVDSTLKIQPAKLEDSAVYLCASSRFLSFGTFSNEQFFGPGTRLTVL.

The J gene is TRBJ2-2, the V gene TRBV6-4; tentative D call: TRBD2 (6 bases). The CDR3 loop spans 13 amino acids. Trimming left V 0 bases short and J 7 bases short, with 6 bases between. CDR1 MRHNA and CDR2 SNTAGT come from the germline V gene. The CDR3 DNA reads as TGTGCCAGCAGTGACTCGACTAGCGGGGAGCTGTTTTTT. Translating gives CASSDSTSGELFF.

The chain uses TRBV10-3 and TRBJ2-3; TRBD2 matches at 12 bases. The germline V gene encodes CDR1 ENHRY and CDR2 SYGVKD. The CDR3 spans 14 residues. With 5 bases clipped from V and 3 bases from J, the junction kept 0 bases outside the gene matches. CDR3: CAISLAGGTDTQYF. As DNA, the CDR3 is TGTGCCATCAGTCTAGCGGGAGGGACAGATACGCAGTATTTT.

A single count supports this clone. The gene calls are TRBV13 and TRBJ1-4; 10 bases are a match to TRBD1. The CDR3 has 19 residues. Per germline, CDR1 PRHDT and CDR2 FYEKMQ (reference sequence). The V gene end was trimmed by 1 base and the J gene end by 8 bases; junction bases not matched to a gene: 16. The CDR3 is CASSLELRDRGKWIEKLFF. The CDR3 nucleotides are TGTGCCAGCAGCTTAGAGCTCCGGGACAGGGGAAAGTGGATCGAAAAACTGTTTTTT.

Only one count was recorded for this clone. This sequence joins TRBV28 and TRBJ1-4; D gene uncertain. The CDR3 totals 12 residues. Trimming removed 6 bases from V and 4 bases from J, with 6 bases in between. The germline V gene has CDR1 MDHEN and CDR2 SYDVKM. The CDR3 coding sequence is TGTGCCAGCAGCCTTAATAATGAAAAACTGTTTTTT. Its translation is CASSLNNEKLFF. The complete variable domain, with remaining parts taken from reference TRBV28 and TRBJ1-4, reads DVKVTQSSRYLVKRTGEKVFLECVQDMDHENMFWYRQDPGLGLRLIYFSYDVKMKEKGDIPEGYSVSREKKERFSLILESASTNQTSMYLCASSLNNEKLFFGSGTQLSVL.

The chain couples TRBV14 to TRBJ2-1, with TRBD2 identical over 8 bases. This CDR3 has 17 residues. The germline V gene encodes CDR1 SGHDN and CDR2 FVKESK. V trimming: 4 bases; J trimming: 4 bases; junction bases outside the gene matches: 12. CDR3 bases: TGTGCCAGCAGCCTCTACCGGGGGGGAGGGGTTTACAATGAGCAGTTCTTC. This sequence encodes CASSLYRGGGVYNEQFF. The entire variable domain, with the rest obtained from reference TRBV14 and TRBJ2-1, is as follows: EAGVTQFPSHSVIEKGQTVTLRCDPISGHDNLYWYRRVMGKEIKFLLHFVKESKQDESGMPNNRFLAERTGGTYSTLKVQPAELEDSGVYFCASSLYRGGGVYNEQFFGPGTRLTVL.

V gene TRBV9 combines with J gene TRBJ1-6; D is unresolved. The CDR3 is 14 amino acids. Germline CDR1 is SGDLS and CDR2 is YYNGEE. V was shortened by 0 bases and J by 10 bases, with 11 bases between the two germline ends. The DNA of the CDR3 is TGTGCCAGCAGCGTAGACAGCCGGGAGTCACCCCTCCACTTT. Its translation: CASSVDSRESPLHF.

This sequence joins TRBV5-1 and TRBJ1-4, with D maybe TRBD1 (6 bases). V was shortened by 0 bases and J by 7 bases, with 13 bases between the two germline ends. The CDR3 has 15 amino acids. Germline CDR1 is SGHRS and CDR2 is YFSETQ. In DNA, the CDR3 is TGCGCCAGCAGCTTGGATATGGGGGCAGGTGAAAAACTGTTTTTT. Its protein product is CASSLDMGAGEKLFF.

The CDR3 DNA reads as TGTGCCAGCAGCTATTCCGGGACTAGTTACAATGAGCAGTTCTTC. It codes for CASSYSGTSYNEQFF. This chain links TRBV7-2 with TRBJ2-1, with TRBD2 matching over 8 bases. The CDR3 contains 15 residues. Unmatched junction bases numbered 6, after V lost 4 bases and J lost 4 bases. Looked up from germline, CDR1 is SGHTA and CDR2 is FQGNSA.

CDR3 sequence reads: CASSIVVPNEQFF. The CDR3 nucleotides read TGTGCCAGTAGTATAGTAGTTCCCAATGAGCAGTTCTTC. The chain employs TRBV19 and TRBJ2-1, with D unresolved. CDR3 length equals 13 residues. Between the trimmed V and J ends, which lost 1 base and 6 bases, there was a span of 7 bases. Germline V gene sequence: CDR1 LNHDA, CDR2 SQIVND (reference sequence).

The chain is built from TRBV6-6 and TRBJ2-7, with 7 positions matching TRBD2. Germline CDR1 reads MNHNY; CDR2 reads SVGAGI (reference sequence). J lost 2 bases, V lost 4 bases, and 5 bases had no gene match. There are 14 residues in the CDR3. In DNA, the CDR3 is TGTGCCAGCAGTTCCAGCGGGAACCCCTACGAGCAGTACTTC. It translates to CASSSSGNPYEQYF.

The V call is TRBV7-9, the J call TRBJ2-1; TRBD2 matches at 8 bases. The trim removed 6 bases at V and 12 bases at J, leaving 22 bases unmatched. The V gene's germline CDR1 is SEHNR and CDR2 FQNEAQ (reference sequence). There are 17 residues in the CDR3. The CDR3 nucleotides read TGTGCCAGCAGGTATACAGGGTCCTACGGAGCGGGAGATGGGCAGTTCTTC. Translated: CASRYTGSYGAGDGQFF.

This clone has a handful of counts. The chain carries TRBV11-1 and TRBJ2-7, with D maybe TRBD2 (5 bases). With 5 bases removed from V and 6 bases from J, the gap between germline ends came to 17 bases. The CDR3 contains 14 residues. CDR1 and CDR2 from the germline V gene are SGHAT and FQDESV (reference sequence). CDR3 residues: CASSPRTAYVEQYF. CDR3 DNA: TGTGCCAGCAGCCCCCGGACTGCTTACGTCGAGCAGTACTTC.

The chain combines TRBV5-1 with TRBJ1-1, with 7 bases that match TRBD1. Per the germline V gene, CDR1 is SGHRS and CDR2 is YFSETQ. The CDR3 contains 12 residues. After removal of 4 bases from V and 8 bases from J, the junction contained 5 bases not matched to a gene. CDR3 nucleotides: TGCGCCAGCAGCCCCGAGACAGGGGAAGCTTTCTTT. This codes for CASSPETGEAFF.

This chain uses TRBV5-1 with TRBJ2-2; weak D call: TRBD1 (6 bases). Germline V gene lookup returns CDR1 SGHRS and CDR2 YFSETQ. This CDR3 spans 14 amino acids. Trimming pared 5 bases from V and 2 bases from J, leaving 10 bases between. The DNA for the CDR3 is TGCGCCAGCAGATCGGGACAAAACACCGGGGAGCTGTTTTTT. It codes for CASRSGQNTGELFF. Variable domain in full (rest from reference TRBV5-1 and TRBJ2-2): KAGVTQTPRYLIKTRGQQVTLSCSPISGHRSVSWYQQTPGQGLQFLFEYFSETQRNKGNFPGRFSGRQFSNSRSEMNVSTLELGDSALYLCASRSGQNTGELFFGEGSRLTVL.

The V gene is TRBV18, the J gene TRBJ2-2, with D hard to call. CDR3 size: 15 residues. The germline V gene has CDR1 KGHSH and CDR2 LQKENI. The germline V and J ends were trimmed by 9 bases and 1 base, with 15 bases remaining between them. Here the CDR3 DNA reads TGTGCCAGTCCCCTTGGGCGGATGAACACCGGGGAGCTGTTTTTT. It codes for CASPLGRMNTGELFF.

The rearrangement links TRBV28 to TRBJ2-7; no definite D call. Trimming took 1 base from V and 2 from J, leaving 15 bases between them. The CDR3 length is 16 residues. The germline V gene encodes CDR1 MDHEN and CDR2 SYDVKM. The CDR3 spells CASSLSWQSPTYEQYF. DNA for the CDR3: TGTGCCAGCAGTTTATCGTGGCAGAGTCCCACCTACGAGCAGTACTTC.

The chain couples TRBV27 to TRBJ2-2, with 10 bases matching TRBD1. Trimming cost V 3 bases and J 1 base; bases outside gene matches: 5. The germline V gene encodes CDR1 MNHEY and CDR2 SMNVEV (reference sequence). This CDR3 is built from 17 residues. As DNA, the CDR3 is TGTGCCAGCAGTTTCTGGACAGGGGGGGTGAACACCGGGGAGCTGTTTTTT. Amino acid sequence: CASSFWTGGVNTGELFF.

CDR3 nucleotides: TGTGCCAGCAGCTTGGTGTGGGTAAGCTCCTACAATGAGCAGTTCTTC. It specifies CASSLVWVSSYNEQFF. The chain links TRBV5-5 to TRBJ2-1; D not resolved. Trimming stripped 0 bases from V and 0 bases from J, with 10 bases between. This CDR3 contains 16 residues. Germline V gene lookup returns CDR1 SGHKS and CDR2 YYEKEE (reference sequence).

CDR3: CASSYSRDRGFSAFF. CDR3 DNA sequence: TGTGCCAGCAGTTACTCCCGGGACAGGGGTTTTAGTGCTTTCTTT. The V and J genes are TRBV6-5 and TRBJ1-1, with TRBD1 matching 10 bases. CDR3 length: 15 residues. V was pared by 0 bases and J by 11 bases, with 9 bases of the junction left unmatched. Germline V gives CDR1 MNHEY, CDR2 SVGAGI.

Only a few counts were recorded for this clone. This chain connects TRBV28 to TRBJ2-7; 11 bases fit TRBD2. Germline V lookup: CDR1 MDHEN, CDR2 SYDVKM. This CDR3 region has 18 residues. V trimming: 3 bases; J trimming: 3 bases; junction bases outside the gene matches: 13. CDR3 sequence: CASSLYTQTSGAYYEQYF. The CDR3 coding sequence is TGTGCCAGCAGTTTGTATACACAGACTAGCGGGGCATACTACGAGCAGTACTTC.

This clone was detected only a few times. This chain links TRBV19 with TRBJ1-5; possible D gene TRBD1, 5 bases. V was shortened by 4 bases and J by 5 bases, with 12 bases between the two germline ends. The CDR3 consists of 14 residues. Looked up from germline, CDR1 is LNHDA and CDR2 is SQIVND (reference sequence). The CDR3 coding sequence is TGTGCCAGTAGTACTCAGGGCAGGTATCAGCCCCAGCATTTT. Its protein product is CASSTQGRYQPQHF. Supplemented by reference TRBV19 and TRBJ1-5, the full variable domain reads DGGITQSPKYLFRKEGQNVTLSCEQNLNHDAMYWYRQDPGQGLRLIYYSQIVNDFQKGDIAEGYSVSREKKESFPLTVTSAQKNPTAFYLCASSTQGRYQPQHFGDGTRLSIL.

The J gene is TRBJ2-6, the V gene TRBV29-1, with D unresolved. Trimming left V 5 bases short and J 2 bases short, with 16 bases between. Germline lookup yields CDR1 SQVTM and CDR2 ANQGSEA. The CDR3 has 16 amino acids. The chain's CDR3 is CSVLWRSVTGANVLTF. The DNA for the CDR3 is TGCAGCGTTCTGTGGAGAAGTGTGACTGGGGCCAACGTCCTGACTTTC.

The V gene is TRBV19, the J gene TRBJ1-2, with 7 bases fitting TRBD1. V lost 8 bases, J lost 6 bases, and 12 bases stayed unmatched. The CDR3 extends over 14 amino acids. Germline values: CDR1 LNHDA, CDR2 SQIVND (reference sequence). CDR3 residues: CASVPIDRADGYTF. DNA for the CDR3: TGTGCCAGTGTCCCCATCGACAGGGCGGATGGCTACACCTTC.

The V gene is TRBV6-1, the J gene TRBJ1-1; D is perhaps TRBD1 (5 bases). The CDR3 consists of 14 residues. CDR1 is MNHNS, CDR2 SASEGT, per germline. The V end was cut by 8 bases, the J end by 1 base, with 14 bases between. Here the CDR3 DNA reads TGTGCCAGCGACAAGGGGATAAAGAACACTGAAGCTTTCTTT. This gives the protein CASDKGIKNTEAFF.

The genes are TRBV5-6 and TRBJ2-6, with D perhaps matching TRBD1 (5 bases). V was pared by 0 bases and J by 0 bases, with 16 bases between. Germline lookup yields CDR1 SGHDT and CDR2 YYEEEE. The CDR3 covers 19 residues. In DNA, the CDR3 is TGTGCCAGCAGCTTGGTTGGTTTTGCAGGGAACTCTGGGGCCAACGTCCTGACTTTC. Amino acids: CASSLVGFAGNSGANVLTF.

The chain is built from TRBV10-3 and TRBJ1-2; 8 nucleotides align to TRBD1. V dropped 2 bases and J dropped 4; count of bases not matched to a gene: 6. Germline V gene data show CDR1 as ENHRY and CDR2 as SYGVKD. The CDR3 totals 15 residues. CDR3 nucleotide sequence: TGTGCCATCAGTGAGAAGGACAGGGCCATCTATGGCTACACCTTC. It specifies CAISEKDRAIYGYTF.

This CDR3 reads CASSPSRRENEQFF. For the CDR3, the DNA is TGTGCCAGCAGCCCGAGTCGCAGGGAAAATGAGCAGTTCTTC. This sequence joins TRBV11-3 and TRBJ2-1; D might be TRBD1 (5 bases). This CDR3 has 14 residues. Deletions cut 5 bases from V and 7 bases from J, with 15 bases between. The V gene's germline CDR1 is SGHNT and CDR2 YENEEA. Based on the CDR3 plus reference TRBV11-3 and TRBJ2-1, the full variable domain is EAGVVQSPRYKIIEKKQPVAFWCNPISGHNTLYWYLQNLGQGPELLIRYENEEAVDDSQLPKDRFSAERLKGVDSTLKIQPAELGDSAVYLCASSPSRRENEQFFGPGTRLTVL.

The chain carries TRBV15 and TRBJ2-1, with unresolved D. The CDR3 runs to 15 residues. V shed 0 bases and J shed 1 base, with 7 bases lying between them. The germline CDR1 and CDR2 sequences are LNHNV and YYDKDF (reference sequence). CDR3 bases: TGTGCCACCAGCAGAGATGGGATTTCCTACAATGAGCAGTTCTTC. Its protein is CATSRDGISYNEQFF.